These 8 T cell receptor beta chains were sequenced from one sample in a study of blood T cell repertoires in COVID-19. Sequenced by immunoSEQ multiplex PCR; TCRdb stores in-frame clones only, minus some. The repertoire includes 180,000 or so clones, roughly 79% of them detected once, and approximately 10% sits in the top ten. The sample was peripheral blood. These receptors were obtained from a woman aged 40 to 55 with COVID-19, enrolled during active disease.

The chain has TRBV6-5 and TRBJ2-1, with D possibly being TRBD1 (6 bases). The length of the CDR3 is 14 residues. The V gene's germline CDR1 is MNHEY and CDR2 SVGAGI. Between the trimmed V and J ends, which lost 6 bases and 7 bases, there was a span of 16 bases. CDR3 loop: CASRSPRTANEQFF. CDR3 nucleotides: TGTGCCAGCAGGTCCCCCCGGACAGCGAATGAGCAGTTCTTC.

This clone occurred a few times. This rearrangement joins TRBV11-2 to TRBJ2-2, with a possible D match to TRBD1 (5 bases). The CDR3 sequence is 13 residues long. Trimming cost V 5 bases and J 2 bases, with 6 bases left between them. Germline loops: CDR1 SGHAT, CDR2 FQNNGV. CDR3 in amino acids: CASSRTNTGELFF. CDR3 sequence (DNA): TGTGCCAGCAGCCGGACAAACACCGGGGAGCTGTTTTTT.

The CDR3 reads CASSLSETNNYGYTF. The CDR3 nucleotides are TGTGCCAGCAGCTTGTCGGAGACTAATAACTATGGCTACACCTTC. V and J are TRBV7-9 and TRBJ1-2; D uncertain. Germline values: CDR1 SEHNR, CDR2 FQNEAQ (reference sequence). The CDR3 spans 15 residues. The V gene lost 3 bases and the J gene lost 1 base, with 12 bases spanning the gap. Full variable domain (remainder filled in from reference TRBV7-9 and TRBJ1-2): DTGVSQNPRHKITKRGQNVTFRCDPISEHNRLYWYRQTLGQGPEFLTYFQNEAQLEKSRLLSDRFSAERPKGSFSTLEIQRTEQGDSAMYLCASSLSETNNYGYTFGSGTRLTVV.

The rearrangement uses TRBV19 and TRBJ2-1; 10 nucleotides line up with TRBD1. CDR1 is LNHDA, CDR2 SQIVND, per germline (reference sequence). V lost 3 bases, J lost 2 bases, and 7 bases stayed unmatched. The CDR3 sequence is 17 residues long. The DNA for the CDR3 is TGTGCCAGTAGTATCTCGACAGGGGGCTCTCCCTACAATGAGCAGTTCTTC. This encodes CASSISTGGSPYNEQFF.

This chain links TRBV20-1 with TRBJ2-3, with TRBD1 identical over 7 bases. CDR3 length equals 16 residues. J was trimmed by 2 bases and V by 3 bases; bases with no gene match: 11. Germline V gives CDR1 DFQATT, CDR2 SNEGSKA (reference sequence). The CDR3 spells CSASSAGTANTDTQYF. CDR3 in DNA: TGCAGTGCTAGTAGCGCCGGGACAGCCAACACAGATACGCAGTATTTT.

This chain joins TRBV15 and TRBJ2-1; no reliable D call. The germline V and J ends were trimmed by 2 bases and 6 bases, with 23 bases remaining between them. The CDR3 is 18 residues long. Germline-derived CDR1 and CDR2 are LNHNV and YYDKDF (reference sequence). The CDR3 is CATSRTGSLALPSNEQFF. The CDR3 region has the DNA TGTGCCACCAGCAGAACCGGTAGCCTCGCTCTCCCCTCCAATGAGCAGTTCTTC. Together with reference TRBV15 and TRBJ2-1, the CDR3 gives the full variable domain: DAMVIQNPRYQVTQFGKPVTLSCSQTLNHNVMYWYQQKSSQAPKLLFHYYDKDFNNEADTPDNFQSRRPNTSFCFLDIRSPGLGDTAMYLCATSRTGSLALPSNEQFFGPGTRLTVL.

This clone occurred once. The chain couples TRBV5-4 to TRBJ2-1; tentative D call: TRBD2 (6 bases). The CDR3 is 16 residues long. In germline, CDR1 is SGHNT, CDR2 YYREEE (reference sequence). V was pared by 4 bases and J by 2 bases, with 16 bases between. For the CDR3, the DNA is TGTGCCAGCAGCGCCTACGTAGCGGATGCCTACAATGAGCAGTTCTTC. It specifies CASSAYVADAYNEQFF.

The chain carries TRBV30 and TRBJ1-6; 7 bases agree with TRBD1. The CDR3 length is 14 residues. CDR1 and CDR2 (germline): GTSNPN, SVGIG (reference sequence). V trimming: 6 bases; J trimming: 7 bases; junction bases outside the gene matches: 9. The CDR3: CACSRDSKNSPLHF. The CDR3 nucleotides are TGTGCCTGTAGCAGGGACAGCAAAAATTCACCCCTCCACTTT.